Listed below are T cell receptor beta chains from one sample, sequenced in a study of technical replicates of blood from a few donors. Assay: immunoSEQ multiplex PCR; the TCRdb copy retains only in-frame clones and omits some. The data contain 45,000 to 60,000 clones, more than 70% of them singletons. Sequenced material: PBMCs. These receptors were obtained from a human donor in good health. Some clones in this sample may be carry-over from other donors' samples. Each CDR3 is given with its conserved first and last residue. Clone sizes are given selectively: once, few, many, or a class where the clone is expanded.

j_call clone_size v_call cdr3_aa
TRBJ2-5 NA TRBV7-9 CASSLFQLRDRKYQETQYF
TRBJ1-5 NA TRBV4-3 CASSRILSGNQPQHF
TRBJ2-4 NA TRBV7-2 CASSILKNIQYF
TRBJ2-3 NA TRBV5-1 CASSTTVTGGGDTQYF
TRBJ2-2 NA TRBV30 CAYRRFLAGGPGGELFF
TRBJ1-5 NA TRBV21-1 CASSKVSLREGNQPQHF
TRBJ1-6 NA TRBV5-1 CASSYSGTGSNSPLHF
TRBJ1-2 NA TRBV6-5 CASRAVWSGYTF
TRBJ2-7 NA TRBV27 CASSSPGTTYEQYF
TRBJ1-2 NA TRBV2 CASSPTGYGYTF
TRBJ1-6 NA TRBV4-1 CASSQEGQGSSYNSPLHF
TRBJ1-2 NA TRBV2 CASSELGGQGPRGYTF
TRBJ2-1 medium-sized TRBV5-1 CASSPAGGYNEQFF
TRBJ2-2 NA TRBV5-1 CASSRMGQVDTGELFF
TRBJ2-7 NA TRBV2 CASSPRAGLAYEQYF
TRBJ1-1 NA TRBV5-1 CASRRVGRGNTEAFF
TRBJ2-7 NA TRBV4-2 CASSHRTGGNEQYF
TRBJ2-1 NA TRBV9 CASSPDRGAYNEQFF
TRBJ1-2 few TRBV7-3 CASSLTTGDGYTF
TRBJ2-3 NA TRBV5-6 CASTYLAGEGDTQYF
TRBJ1-1 NA TRBV9 CASSRGRGEAFF
TRBJ2-7 NA TRBV7-9 CASSFAGGVDEQYF
TRBJ2-2 NA TRBV4-3 CASSQDRQVRELFF
TRBJ2-1 few TRBV18 CASSLDRIGQIPGEQFF
TRBJ2-5 NA TRBV6-6 CASRATGTETQYF
TRBJ2-7 NA TRBV29-1 CSVDKDRGGEQYF
TRBJ1-6 NA TRBV5-1 CASSWGQGSPLHF
TRBJ2-7 NA TRBV30 CAFGSESYEQYF
TRBJ1-5 NA TRBV7-2 CASSLAQRVQPQHF
TRBJ2-5 few TRBV6-5 CASSYGWESPKETQYF
TRBJ2-1 NA TRBV7-6 CASSLAEGNEQFF